The T cell receptor (beta chain) under discussion was sequenced for a study of blood T cell repertoires in COVID-19. Here immunoSEQ multiplex PCR was the method, and the copy in TCRdb shows in-frame clones only, minus some. Of around 160,000 clones listed, approximately 86% are singletons. The germline V gene encodes CDR1 MDHEN and CDR2 SYDVKM. The V gene lost 4 bases and the J gene lost 0 bases, with 12 bases spanning the gap. This CDR3 is 15 amino acids long. The specimen sequenced was peripheral blood. This chain connects TRBV28 to TRBJ1-1; unclear D gene. This clonotype was obtained from a woman between 40 and 50 years old with active or convalescent COVID-19. The CDR3 protein is CASSSPQLMNTEAFF. The DNA of the CDR3 is TGTGCCAGCAGTTCCCCTCAACTCATGAACACTGAAGCTTTCTTT.